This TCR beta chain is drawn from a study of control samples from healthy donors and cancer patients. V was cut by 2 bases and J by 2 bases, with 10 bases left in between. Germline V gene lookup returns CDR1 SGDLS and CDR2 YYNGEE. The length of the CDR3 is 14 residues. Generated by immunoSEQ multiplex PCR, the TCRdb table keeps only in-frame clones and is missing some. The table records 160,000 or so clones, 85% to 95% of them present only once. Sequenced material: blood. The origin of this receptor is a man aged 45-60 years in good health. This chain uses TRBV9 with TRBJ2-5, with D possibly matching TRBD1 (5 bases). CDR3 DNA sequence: TGTGCCAGCAGCGTGACAGCCCAACAAGAGACCCAGTACTTC. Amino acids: CASSVTAQQETQYF.